This TCR beta chain is from a study of CD8 T cells in Susac syndrome. Study conclusions and caveats: It was acknowledged in the study that its TCR sequencing and HLA analysis involved a relatively small number of individuals.

Concerning this clonotype: Antigen: not known.

The multiple sclerosis controls were treatment-naive patients with relapsing-remitting disease that was stable or active. TEMRA cells were FACS-enriched, while CD8+ and CD4+ T cells were negatively isolated. With random hexamers, roughly 0.5 to 1 ug RNA was reverse transcribed. Multiplex immunoSEQ PCR targeted 54 Vbeta and 13 Jbeta TCR beta segments. TCRdb used MiXCR to reprocess the immunoSEQ multiplex PCR reads, holding one entry per CDR3 protein. The top ten hold roughly 0.07% of the sample, which has around 300,000 distinct CDR3 sequences, about 90% seen once. The CDR3 is 12 residues long. The ends were cut back, 3 bases at V and 4 bases at J, with 10 bases in the middle. The V gene's germline CDR1 is DFQATT and CDR2 SNEGSKA (reference sequence).

The sequence was obtained from a human donor with multiple sclerosis. Material for sequencing was CD4+ T cells from PBMCs. This chain joins TRBV20-1 and TRBJ2-7, with D perhaps given as TRBD1 or TRBD2 (5 bases each). DNA of the CDR3: TGCAGTGCTAGCCAGGGACCGTACGAGCAGTACTTC. As protein: CSASQGPYEQYF.